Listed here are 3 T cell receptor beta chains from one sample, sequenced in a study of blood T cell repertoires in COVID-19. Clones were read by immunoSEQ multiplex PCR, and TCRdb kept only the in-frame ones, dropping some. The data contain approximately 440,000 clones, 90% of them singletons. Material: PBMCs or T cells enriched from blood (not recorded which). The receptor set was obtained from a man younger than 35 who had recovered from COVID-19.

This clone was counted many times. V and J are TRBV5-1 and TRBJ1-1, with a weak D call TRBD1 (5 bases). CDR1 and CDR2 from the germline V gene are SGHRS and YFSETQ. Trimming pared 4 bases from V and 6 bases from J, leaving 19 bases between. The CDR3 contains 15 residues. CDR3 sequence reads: CASSVLARGDAEAFF. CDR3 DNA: TGCGCCAGCAGCGTTTTAGCACGGGGGGACGCTGAAGCTTTCTTT.

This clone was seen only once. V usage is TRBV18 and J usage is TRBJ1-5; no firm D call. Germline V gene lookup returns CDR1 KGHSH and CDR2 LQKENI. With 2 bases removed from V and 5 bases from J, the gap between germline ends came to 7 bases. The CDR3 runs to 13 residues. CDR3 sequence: CASSPNIDQPQHF. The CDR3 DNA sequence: TGTGCCAGCTCACCAAATATTGATCAGCCCCAGCATTTT.

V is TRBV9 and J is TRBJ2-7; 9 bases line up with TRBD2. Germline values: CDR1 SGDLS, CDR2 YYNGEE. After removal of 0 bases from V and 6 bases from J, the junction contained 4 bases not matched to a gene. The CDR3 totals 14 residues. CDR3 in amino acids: CASSVDIAGVEQYF. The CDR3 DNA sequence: TGTGCCAGCAGCGTAGATATAGCGGGAGTCGAGCAGTACTTC.